This note documents a single T cell receptor (beta chain) sequence. The CDR3 has 13 amino acids. Germline values: CDR1 LNHNV, CDR2 YYDKDF (reference sequence). Unmatched junction bases numbered 3, after V lost 8 bases and J lost 2 bases. These data come from a study of blood T cell repertoires in COVID-19. Study information: From T cells, B-cell-depleted T cells, or PBMCs came the material, which was cDNA or gDNA.

Data came from immunoSEQ multiplex PCR; TCRdb stores just in-frame clones and leaves some out. The data hold some 270,000 clones, with approximately 89% observed a single time. Assignments of participants to cohorts depended upon their own reported clinical history. This TCR was sampled from a woman aged 55-69 years who had recovered from COVID-19. The chain is built from TRBV15 and TRBJ2-3, with 8 positions matching TRBD2. Material: PBMCs or T cells enriched from blood (not recorded which). The CDR3 coding sequence is TGTGCCACCGGGACTAGAGTCACAGATACGCAGTATTTT. Protein: CATGTRVTDTQYF.